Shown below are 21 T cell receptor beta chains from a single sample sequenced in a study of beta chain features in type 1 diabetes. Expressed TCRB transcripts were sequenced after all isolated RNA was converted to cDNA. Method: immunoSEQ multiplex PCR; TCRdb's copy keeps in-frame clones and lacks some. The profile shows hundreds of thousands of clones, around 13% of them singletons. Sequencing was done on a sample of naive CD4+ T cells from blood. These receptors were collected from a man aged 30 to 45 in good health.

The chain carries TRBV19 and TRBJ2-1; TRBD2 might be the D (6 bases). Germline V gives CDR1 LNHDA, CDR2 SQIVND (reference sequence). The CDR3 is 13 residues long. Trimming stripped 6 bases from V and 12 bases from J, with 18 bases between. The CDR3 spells CASSLGSGTGQFF. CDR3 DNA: TGTGCCAGTAGCCTGGGTAGCGGTACGGGGCAGTTCTTC.

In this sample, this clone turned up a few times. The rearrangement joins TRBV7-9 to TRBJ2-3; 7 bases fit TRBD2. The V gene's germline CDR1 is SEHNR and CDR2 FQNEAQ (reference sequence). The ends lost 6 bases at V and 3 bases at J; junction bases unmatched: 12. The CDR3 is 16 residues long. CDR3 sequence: CASRPNPGGGTDTQYF. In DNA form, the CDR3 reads TGTGCCAGCAGACCTAACCCGGGAGGAGGAACAGATACGCAGTATTTT.

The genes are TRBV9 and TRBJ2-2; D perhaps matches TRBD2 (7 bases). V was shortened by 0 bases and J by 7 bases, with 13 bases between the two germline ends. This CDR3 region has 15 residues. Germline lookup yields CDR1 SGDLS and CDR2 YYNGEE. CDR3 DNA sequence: TGTGCCAGCAGCGTAGCCGGGGGGCGAAGCGGGGAGCTGTTTTTT. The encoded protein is CASSVAGGRSGELFF. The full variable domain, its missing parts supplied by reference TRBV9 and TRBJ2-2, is DSGVTQTPKHLITATGQRVTLRCSPRSGDLSVYWYQQSLDQGLQFLIQYYNGEERAKGNILERFSAQQFPDLHSELNLSSLELGDSALYFCASSVAGGRSGELFFGEGSRLTVL.

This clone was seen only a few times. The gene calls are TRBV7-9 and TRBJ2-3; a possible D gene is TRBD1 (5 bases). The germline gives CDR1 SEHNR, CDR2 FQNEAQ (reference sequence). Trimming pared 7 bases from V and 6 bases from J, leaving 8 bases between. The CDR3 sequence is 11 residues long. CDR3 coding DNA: TGTGCCAGCAAATCAGGGGATACGCAGTATTTT. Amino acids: CASKSGDTQYF.

CDR3 bases: TGTGCCAGCAGCCCTCAGCGGGAGTTTCATGAGCAGTTCTTC. Its protein product is CASSPQREFHEQFF. V gene TRBV27 combines with J gene TRBJ2-1, with 8 nucleotides matching TRBD2. With V trimmed by 6 bases and J by 8 bases, 9 bases remained unmatched. The V gene's germline CDR1 is MNHEY and CDR2 SMNVEV (reference sequence). The CDR3 loop spans 14 amino acids.

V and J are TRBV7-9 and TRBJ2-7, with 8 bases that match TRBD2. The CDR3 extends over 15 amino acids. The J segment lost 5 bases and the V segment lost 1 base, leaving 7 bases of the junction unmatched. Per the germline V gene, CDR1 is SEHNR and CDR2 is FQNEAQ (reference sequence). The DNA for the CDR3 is TGTGCCAGCAGCTTAGGGACTAGCCCTTTCAACGAGCAGTACGTC. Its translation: CASSLGTSPFNEQYV.

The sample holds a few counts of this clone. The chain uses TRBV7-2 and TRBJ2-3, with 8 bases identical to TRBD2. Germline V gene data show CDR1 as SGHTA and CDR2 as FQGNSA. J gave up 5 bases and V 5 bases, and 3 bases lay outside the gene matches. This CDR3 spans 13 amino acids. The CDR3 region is CASSPGGKDTQYF. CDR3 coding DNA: TGTGCCAGCAGCCCGGGGGGGAAAGATACGCAGTATTTT.

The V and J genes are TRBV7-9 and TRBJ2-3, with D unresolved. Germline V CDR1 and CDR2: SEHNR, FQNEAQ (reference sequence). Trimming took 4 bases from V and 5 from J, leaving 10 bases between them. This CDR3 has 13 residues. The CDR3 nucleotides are TGTGCCAGCAGCTCCATGACCGGAGATACGCAGTATTTT. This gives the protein CASSSMTGDTQYF. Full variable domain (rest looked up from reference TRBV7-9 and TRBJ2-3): DTGVSQNPRHKITKRGQNVTFRCDPISEHNRLYWYRQTLGQGPEFLTYFQNEAQLEKSRLLSDRFSAERPKGSFSTLEIQRTEQGDSAMYLCASSSMTGDTQYFGPGTRLTVL.

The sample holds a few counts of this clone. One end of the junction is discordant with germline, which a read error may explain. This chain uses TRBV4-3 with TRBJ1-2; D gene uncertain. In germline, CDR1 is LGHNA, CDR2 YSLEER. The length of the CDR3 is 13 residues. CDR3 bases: TGCGCCAACAGCCAAGGACCAGGTTGGGGCTACACCTTC. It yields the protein CANSQGPGWGYTF.

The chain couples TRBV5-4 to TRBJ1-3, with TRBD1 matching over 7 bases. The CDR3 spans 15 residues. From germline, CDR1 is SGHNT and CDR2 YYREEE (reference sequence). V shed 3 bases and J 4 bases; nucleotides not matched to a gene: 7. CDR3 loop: CASSSQTTGGNTIYF. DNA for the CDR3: TGTGCCAGCAGCTCTCAGACGACAGGGGGAAACACCATATATTTT.

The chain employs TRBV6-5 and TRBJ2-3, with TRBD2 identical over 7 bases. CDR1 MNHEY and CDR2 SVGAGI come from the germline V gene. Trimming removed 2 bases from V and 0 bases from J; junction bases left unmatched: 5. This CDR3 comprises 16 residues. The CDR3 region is CASSYAAGASTDTQYF. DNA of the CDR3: TGTGCCAGCAGTTACGCGGCGGGAGCTAGCACAGATACGCAGTATTTT.

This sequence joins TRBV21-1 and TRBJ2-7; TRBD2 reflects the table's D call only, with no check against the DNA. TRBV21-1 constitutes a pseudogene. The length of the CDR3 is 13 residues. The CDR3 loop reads CATGTSAGYEQYV. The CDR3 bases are TGTGCCACCGGGACTAGCGCTGGCTACGAGCAGTACGTC.

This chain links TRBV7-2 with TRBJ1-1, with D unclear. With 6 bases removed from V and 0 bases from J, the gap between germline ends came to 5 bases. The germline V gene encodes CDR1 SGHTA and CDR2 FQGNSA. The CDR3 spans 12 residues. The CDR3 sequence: CASRLMNTEAFF. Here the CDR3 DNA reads TGTGCCAGCAGGCTAATGAACACTGAAGCTTTCTTT.

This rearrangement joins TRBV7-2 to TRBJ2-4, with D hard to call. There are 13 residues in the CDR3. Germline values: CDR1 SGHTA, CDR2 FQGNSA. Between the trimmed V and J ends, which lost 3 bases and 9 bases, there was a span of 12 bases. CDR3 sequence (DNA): TGTGCCAGCAGCTTCGACCTCAAGGGCATTCAGTACTTC. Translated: CASSFDLKGIQYF.

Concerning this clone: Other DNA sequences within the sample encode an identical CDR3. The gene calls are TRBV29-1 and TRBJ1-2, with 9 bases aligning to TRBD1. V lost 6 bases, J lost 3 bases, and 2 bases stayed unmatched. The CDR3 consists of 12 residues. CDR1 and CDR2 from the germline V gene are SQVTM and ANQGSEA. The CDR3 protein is CSVDRGDYGYTF. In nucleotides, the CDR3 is TGCAGCGTGGACAGGGGCGACTATGGCTACACCTTC.

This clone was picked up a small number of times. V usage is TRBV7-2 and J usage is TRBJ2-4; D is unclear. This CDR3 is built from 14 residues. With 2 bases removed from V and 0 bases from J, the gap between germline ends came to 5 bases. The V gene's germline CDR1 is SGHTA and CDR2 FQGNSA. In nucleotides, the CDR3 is TGTGCCAGCAGCTTAAACCTAGCCAAAAACATTCAGTACTTC. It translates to CASSLNLAKNIQYF.

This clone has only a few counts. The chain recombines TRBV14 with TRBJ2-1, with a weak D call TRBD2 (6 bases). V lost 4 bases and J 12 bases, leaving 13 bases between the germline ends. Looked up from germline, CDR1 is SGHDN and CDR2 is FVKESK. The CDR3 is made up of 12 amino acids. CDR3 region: CASSPAGLGQFF. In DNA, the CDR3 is TGTGCCAGCAGCCCGGCGGGGTTGGGGCAGTTCTTC.

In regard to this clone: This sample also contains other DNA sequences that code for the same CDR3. This CDR3 is CASSLVGGSYNEQFF. In nucleotides, the CDR3 is TGTGCCAGCAGCTTAGTGGGGGGCTCCTACAATGAGCAGTTCTTC. This sequence joins TRBV11-2 and TRBJ2-1; a weak D match, TRBD2 (6 bases). The germline CDR1 and CDR2 sequences are SGHAT and FQNNGV. Trimming removed 1 base at V and 0 bases at J, with 7 bases between. The CDR3 loop spans 15 amino acids.

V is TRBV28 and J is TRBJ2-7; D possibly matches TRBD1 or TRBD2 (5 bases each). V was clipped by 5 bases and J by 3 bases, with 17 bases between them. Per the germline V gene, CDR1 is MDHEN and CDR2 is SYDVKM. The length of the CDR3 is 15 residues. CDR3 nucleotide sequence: TGTGCCAGCAGTACCGGGACCAGGGACGGCTACGAGCAGTACGTC. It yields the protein CASSTGTRDGYEQYV.

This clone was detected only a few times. The chain's CDR3 is CASSSFSTDTQYF. DNA of the CDR3: TGTGCCAGCAGTTCCTTTAGCACAGATACGCAGTATTTT. The V and J genes are TRBV6-5 and TRBJ2-3; no clear D gene. Germline V gene sequence: CDR1 MNHEY, CDR2 SVGAGI. This CDR3 spans 13 amino acids. V was pared by 4 bases and J by 0 bases, with 5 bases between.

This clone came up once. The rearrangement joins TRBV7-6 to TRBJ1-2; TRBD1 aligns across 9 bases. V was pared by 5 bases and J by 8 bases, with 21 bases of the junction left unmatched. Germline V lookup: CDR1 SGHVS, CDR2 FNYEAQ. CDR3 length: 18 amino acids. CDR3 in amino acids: CASSHSTTRDRDAEGYTF. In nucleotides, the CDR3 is TGTGCCAGCAGCCACTCTACTACTCGGGACAGGGATGCTGAAGGCTACACCTTC.